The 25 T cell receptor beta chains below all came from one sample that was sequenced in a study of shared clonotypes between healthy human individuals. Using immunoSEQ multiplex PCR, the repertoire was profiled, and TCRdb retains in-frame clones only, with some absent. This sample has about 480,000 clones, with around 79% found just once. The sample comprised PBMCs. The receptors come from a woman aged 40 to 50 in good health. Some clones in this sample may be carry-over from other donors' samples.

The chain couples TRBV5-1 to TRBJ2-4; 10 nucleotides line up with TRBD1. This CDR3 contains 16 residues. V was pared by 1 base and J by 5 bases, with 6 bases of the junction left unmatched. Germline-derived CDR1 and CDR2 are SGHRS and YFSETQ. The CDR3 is CASSLQGQGPQNIQYF. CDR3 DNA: TGCGCCAGCAGCTTGCAGGGACAGGGGCCCCAAAACATTCAGTACTTC.

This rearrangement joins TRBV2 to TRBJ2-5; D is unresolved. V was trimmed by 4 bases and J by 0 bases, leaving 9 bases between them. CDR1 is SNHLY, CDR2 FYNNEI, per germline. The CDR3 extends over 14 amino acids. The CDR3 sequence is CASSGLAYQETQYF. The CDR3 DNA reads TGTGCCAGCAGTGGACTGGCTTACCAAGAGACCCAGTACTTC.

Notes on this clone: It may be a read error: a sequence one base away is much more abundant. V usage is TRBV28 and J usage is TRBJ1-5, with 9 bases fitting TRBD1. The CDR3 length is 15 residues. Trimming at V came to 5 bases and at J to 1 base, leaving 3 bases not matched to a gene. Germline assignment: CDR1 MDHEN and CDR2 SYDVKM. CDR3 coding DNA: TGTGCCAGCAGTACGGGACAGGGAAGCAATCAGCCCCAGCATTTT. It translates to CASSTGQGSNQPQHF.

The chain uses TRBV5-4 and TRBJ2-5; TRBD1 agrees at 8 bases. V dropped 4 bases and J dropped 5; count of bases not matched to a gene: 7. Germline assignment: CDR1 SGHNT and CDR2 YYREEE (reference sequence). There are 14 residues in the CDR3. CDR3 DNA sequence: TGTGCCAGCAGCCCCCGGGACAGGAGGGAGACCCAGTACTTC. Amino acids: CASSPRDRRETQYF. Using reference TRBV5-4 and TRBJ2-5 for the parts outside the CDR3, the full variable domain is ETGVTQSPTHLIKTRGQQVTLRCSSQSGHNTVSWYQQALGQGPQFIFQYYREEENGRGNFPPRFSGLQFPNYSSELNVNALELDDSALYLCASSPRDRRETQYFGPGTRLLVL.

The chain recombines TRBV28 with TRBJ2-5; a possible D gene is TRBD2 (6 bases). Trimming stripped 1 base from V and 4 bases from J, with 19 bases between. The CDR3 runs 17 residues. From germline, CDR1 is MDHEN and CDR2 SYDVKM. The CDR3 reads CASSLFRVAVRGETQYF. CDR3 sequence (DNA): TGTGCCAGCAGTTTATTCCGGGTAGCGGTTAGGGGAGAGACCCAGTACTTC.

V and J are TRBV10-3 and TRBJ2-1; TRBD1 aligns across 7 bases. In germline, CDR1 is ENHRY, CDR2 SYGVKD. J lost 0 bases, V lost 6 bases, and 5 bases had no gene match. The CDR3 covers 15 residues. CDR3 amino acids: CAISPGQASYNEQFF. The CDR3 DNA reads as TGTGCCATCAGCCCCGGACAGGCCTCCTACAATGAGCAGTTCTTC.

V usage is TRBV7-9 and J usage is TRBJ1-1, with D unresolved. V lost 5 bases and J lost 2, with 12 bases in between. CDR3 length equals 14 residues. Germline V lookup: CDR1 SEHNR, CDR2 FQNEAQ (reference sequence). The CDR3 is CASSDRSGNTEAFF. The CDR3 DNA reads TGTGCCAGCAGCGATCGTTCGGGCAACACTGAAGCTTTCTTT.

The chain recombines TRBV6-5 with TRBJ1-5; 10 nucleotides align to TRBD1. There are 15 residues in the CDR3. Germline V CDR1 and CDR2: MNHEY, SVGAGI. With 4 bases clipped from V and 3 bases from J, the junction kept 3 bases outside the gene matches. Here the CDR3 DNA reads TGTGCCAGCAGTTCCGGGACAGGGGTCAATCAGCCCCAGCATTTT. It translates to CASSSGTGVNQPQHF.

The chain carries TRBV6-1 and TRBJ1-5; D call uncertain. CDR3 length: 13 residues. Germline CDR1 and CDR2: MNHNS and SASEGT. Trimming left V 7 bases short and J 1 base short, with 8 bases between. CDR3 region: CASTADSNQPQHF. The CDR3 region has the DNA TGTGCCAGCACTGCGGACAGCAATCAGCCCCAGCATTTT.

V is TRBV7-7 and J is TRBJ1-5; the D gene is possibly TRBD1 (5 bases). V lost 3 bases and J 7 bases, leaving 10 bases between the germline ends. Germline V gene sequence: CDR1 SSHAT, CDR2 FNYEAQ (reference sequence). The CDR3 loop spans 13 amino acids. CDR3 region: CASSLGPGQPQHF. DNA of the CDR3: TGTGCCAGCAGCTTGGGGCCAGGACAGCCCCAGCATTTT.

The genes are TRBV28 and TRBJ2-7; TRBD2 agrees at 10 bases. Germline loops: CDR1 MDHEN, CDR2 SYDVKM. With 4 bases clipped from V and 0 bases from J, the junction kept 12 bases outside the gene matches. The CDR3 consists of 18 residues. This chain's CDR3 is CASSSLAGAGSGSYEQYF. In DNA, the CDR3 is TGTGCCAGCAGTTCCCTAGCGGGGGCTGGGAGTGGCTCCTACGAGCAGTACTTC.

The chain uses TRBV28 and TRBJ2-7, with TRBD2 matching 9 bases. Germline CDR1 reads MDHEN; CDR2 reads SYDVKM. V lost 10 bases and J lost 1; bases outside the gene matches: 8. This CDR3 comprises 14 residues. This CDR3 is CATVSGRRSYEQYF. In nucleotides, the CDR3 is TGTGCCACCGTTAGCGGGAGACGATCCTACGAGCAGTACTTC.

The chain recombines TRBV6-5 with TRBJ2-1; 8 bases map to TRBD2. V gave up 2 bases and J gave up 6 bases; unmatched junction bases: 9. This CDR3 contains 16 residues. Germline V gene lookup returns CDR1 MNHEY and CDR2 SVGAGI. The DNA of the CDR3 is TGTGCCAGCAGTTACACGTTAGCGGGAAATATCAATGAGCAGTTCTTC. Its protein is CASSYTLAGNINEQFF.

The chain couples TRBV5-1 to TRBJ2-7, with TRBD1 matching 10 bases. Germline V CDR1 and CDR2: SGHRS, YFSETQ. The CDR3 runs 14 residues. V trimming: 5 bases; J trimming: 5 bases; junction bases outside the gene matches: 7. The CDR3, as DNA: TGCGCCAGCAGTCCCGGGACAGGGGACGACGAGCAGTACTTC. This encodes CASSPGTGDDEQYF.

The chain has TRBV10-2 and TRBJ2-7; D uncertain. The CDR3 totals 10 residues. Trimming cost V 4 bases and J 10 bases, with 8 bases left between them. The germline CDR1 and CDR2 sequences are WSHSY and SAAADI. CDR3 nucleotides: TGCGCCAGCAGTGCCGAGAAACAGTACTTC. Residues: CASSAEKQYF.

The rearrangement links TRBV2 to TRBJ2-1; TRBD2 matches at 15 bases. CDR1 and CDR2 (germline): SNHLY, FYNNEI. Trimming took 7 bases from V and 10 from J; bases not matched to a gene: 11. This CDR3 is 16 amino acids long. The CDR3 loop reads CASTRGLAGGQEEQFF. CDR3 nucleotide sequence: TGTGCCAGCACTCGAGGACTAGCGGGAGGGCAGGAGGAGCAGTTCTTC.

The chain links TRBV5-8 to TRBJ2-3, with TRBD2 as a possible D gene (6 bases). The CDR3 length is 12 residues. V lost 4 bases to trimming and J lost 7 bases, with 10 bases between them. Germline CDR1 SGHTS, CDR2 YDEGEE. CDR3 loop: CASSRDSHTQYF. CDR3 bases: TGTGCCAGCAGCCGGGACTCCCATACGCAGTATTTT.

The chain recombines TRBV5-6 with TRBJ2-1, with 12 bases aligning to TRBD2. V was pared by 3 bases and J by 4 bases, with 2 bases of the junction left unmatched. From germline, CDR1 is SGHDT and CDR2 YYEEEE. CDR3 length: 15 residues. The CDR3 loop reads CASSYTSGGYNEQFF. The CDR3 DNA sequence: TGTGCCAGCAGCTATACTAGCGGGGGGTACAATGAGCAGTTCTTC.

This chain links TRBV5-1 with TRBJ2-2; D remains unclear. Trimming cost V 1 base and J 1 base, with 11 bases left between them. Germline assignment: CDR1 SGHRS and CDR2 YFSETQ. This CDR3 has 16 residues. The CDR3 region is CASSLNQRLNTGELFF. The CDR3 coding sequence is TGCGCCAGCAGCTTGAATCAGCGATTGAACACCGGGGAGCTGTTTTTT. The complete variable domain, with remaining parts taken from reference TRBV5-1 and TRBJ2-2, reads KAGVTQTPRYLIKTRGQQVTLSCSPISGHRSVSWYQQTPGQGLQFLFEYFSETQRNKGNFPGRFSGRQFSNSRSEMNVSTLELGDSALYLCASSLNQRLNTGELFFGEGSRLTVL.

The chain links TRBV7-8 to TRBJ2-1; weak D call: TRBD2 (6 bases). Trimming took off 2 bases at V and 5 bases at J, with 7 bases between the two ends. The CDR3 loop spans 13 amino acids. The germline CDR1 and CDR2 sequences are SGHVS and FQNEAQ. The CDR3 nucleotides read TGTGCCAGCAGCTTACGGGAGAACAATGAGCAGTTCTTC. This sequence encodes CASSLRENNEQFF.

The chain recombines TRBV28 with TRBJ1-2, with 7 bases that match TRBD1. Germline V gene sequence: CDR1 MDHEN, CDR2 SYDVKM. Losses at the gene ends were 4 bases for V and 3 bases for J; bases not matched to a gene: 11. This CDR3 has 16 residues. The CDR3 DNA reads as TGTGCCAGCAGTTCTCCGGGACAGTTAACCCACTATGGCTACACCTTC. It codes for CASSSPGQLTHYGYTF.

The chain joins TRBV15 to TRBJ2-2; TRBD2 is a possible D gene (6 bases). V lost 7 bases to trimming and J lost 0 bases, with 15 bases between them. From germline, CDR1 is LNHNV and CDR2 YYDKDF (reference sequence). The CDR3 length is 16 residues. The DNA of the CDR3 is TGTGCCACCATAAGGGGCACGGGGGCGAACACCGGGGAGCTGTTTTTT. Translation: CATIRGTGANTGELFF.

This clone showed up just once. This CDR3 is CASSSTSGNEQYF. For the CDR3, the DNA is TGTGCCAGCAGTTCGACTAGCGGGAACGAGCAGTACTTC. The rearrangement links TRBV27 to TRBJ2-7; 11 bases align to TRBD2. V trimming: 4 bases; J trimming: 5 bases; junction bases outside the gene matches: 1. The germline gives CDR1 MNHEY, CDR2 SMNVEV (reference sequence). The CDR3 is 13 residues long.

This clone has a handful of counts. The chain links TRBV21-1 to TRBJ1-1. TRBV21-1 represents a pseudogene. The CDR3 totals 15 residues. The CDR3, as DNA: TGTGCCAGCTTAAGACTTGGGCCCCCGAACACTGAAGCTTTCTTT. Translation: CASLRLGPPNTEAFF.

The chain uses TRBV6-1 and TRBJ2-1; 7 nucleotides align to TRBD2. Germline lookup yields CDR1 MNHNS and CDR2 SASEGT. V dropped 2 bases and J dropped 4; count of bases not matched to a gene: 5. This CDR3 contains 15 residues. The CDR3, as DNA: TGTGCCAGCAGTGAAATCCTAGCGGAGTACAATGAGCAGTTCTTC. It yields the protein CASSEILAEYNEQFF.